This entry lists 19 T cell receptor beta chains sequenced from one sample in a study of blood T cell repertoires in COVID-19. Repertoires were generated with immunoSEQ multiplex PCR, while TCRdb's copy carries only in-frame clones and drops some. The table lists hundreds of thousands of clones, roughly 90% of them singletons. Sequencing used PBMCs or T cells enriched from blood (not recorded which). Source of these receptors: a woman aged 40 to 50 who had recovered from COVID-19.

The genes are TRBV24-1 and TRBJ2-1, with unresolved D. Trimming removed 8 bases from V and 6 bases from J, with 10 bases in between. The germline V gene has CDR1 KGHDR and CDR2 SFDVKD. The CDR3 covers 12 residues. CDR3 amino acids: CATIGDTNEQFF. Here the CDR3 DNA reads TGTGCCACCATCGGCGACACCAATGAGCAGTTCTTC.

This clone has a single count. The chain uses TRBV3-1 (or the pseudogene TRBV3-2) and TRBJ2-7; tentatively, D is TRBD2 (6 bases). This CDR3 contains 15 residues. Germline V lookup: CDR1 LGHDT, CDR2 YNNKEL (reference sequence). Trimming shortened V by 1 base and J by 2 bases, and 12 bases separated the two germline ends. The CDR3: CASSQGNGRAYEQYF. In DNA form, the CDR3 reads TGTGCCAGCAGCCAAGGAAACGGGAGAGCCTACGAGCAGTACTTC.

The J gene is TRBJ1-6, the V gene TRBV30, with D maybe TRBD1 (6 bases). V dropped 1 base and J dropped 7 bases, with 11 bases sitting between them. Per the germline V gene, CDR1 is GTSNPN and CDR2 is SVGIG (reference sequence). This CDR3 has 14 residues. The CDR3 loop reads CAWSDTGPNSPLHF. CDR3 nucleotides: TGTGCCTGGAGTGATACAGGGCCGAATTCACCCCTCCACTTT.

The chain combines TRBV29-1 with TRBJ2-7, with 7 bases identical to TRBD1. Germline loops: CDR1 SQVTM, CDR2 ANQGSEA. The J segment lost 6 bases and the V segment lost 4 bases, leaving 6 bases of the junction unmatched. This CDR3 has 12 amino acids. CDR3 in amino acids: CSVVSAGGEQYF. The DNA for the CDR3 is TGCAGCGTTGTTTCGGCAGGGGGCGAGCAGTACTTC.

The V and J genes are TRBV11-2 and TRBJ2-2; a weak D match, TRBD2 (5 bases). CDR1 is SGHAT and CDR2 is FQNNGV in the germline V gene. Trimming took off 5 bases at V and 0 bases at J, with 10 bases between the two ends. There are 15 residues in the CDR3. The CDR3 region is CASSGGPSNTGELFF. The CDR3 DNA is TGTGCCAGCAGCGGCGGGCCCTCGAACACCGGGGAGCTGTTTTTT. Full variable domain (outside the CDR3, taken from reference TRBV11-2 and TRBJ2-2): EAGVAQSPRYKIIEKRQSVAFWCNPISGHATLYWYQQILGQGPKLLIQFQNNGVVDDSQLPKDRFSAERLKGVDSTLKIQPAKLEDSAVYLCASSGGPSNTGELFFGEGSRLTVL.

The chain joins TRBV4-3 to TRBJ1-2, with D possibly being TRBD1 (5 bases). Per the germline V gene, CDR1 is LGHNA and CDR2 is YSLEER. CDR3 length: 15 residues. The V end was cut by 0 bases, the J end by 4 bases, with 12 bases between. Here the CDR3 DNA reads TGCGCCAGCAGCCAAGATAATCGGGGACTCTATGGCTACACCTTC. Translation: CASSQDNRGLYGYTF.

This clone came up once. The chain has TRBV6-2 or TRBV6-3 and TRBJ2-7; possible D gene TRBD1, 6 bases. The V end was cut by 6 bases, the J end by 2 bases, with 23 bases between. The CDR3 sequence is 17 residues long. Germline-derived CDR1 and CDR2 are MNHEY and SVGEGT. The CDR3 DNA follows: TGTGCCAGCAGCTCCAAAGGGGGAAGGGGGTATACCTACGAGCAGTACTTC. Translating gives CASSSKGGRGYTYEQYF.

V gene TRBV7-2 combines with J gene TRBJ2-7, with D unresolved. CDR1 and CDR2 (germline): SGHTA, FQGNSA. V lost 5 bases and J 5 bases, leaving 16 bases between the germline ends. The CDR3 length is 14 residues. CDR3 sequence (DNA): TGTGCCAGCAGCCCCATGAGACTCGGCGACGAGCAGTACTTC. Its protein is CASSPMRLGDEQYF. The variable domain in full, completed from reference TRBV7-2 and TRBJ2-7, reads GAGVSQSPSNKVTEKGKDVELRCDPISGHTALYWYRQSLGQGLEFLIYFQGNSAPDKSGLPSDRFSAERTGGSVSTLTIQRTQQEDSAVYLCASSPMRLGDEQYFGPGTRLTVT.

The genes are TRBV3-1 (or the pseudogene TRBV3-2) and TRBJ1-1; no clear D gene. The CDR3 extends over 16 amino acids. Germline V gives CDR1 LGHDT, CDR2 YNNKEL (reference sequence). Deletions cut 1 base from V and 1 base from J, with 13 bases between. The DNA for the CDR3 is TGTGCCAGCAGCCAAGGGGCCGGGGAAGCGAACACTGAAGCTTTCTTT. It is translated as CASSQGAGEANTEAFF.

This clone was counted once. The chain links TRBV3-1 (or the pseudogene TRBV3-2) to TRBJ2-7, with 7 bases identical to TRBD2. This CDR3 region has 14 residues. Germline V gene lookup returns CDR1 LGHDT and CDR2 YNNKEL (reference sequence). The V segment lost 2 bases and the J segment 5 bases; nucleotides outside the gene matches: 6. The CDR3 nucleotides read TGTGCCAGCAGCCAAAGACTAGCTTTCGACGAGCAGTACTTC. Its protein is CASSQRLAFDEQYF.

This chain joins TRBV19 and TRBJ1-3, with D maybe TRBD1 (6 bases). V dropped 5 bases and J dropped 0 bases, with 17 bases sitting between them. CDR1 LNHDA and CDR2 SQIVND come from the germline V gene (reference sequence). The CDR3 length is 17 residues. CDR3 amino acids: CASSSLDRGLSGNTIYF. The CDR3 nucleotides are TGTGCCAGTAGTTCTCTGGACAGAGGACTCTCTGGAAACACCATATATTTT.

This chain joins TRBV4-3 and TRBJ2-7; no reliable D call. V was cut by 1 base and J by 2 bases, with 6 bases left in between. Germline values: CDR1 LGHNA, CDR2 YSLEER. The CDR3 is made up of 13 amino acids. The CDR3 loop is CASSQGRTYEQYF. In nucleotides, the CDR3 is TGCGCCAGCAGCCAAGGGCGGACCTACGAGCAGTACTTC.

This chain connects TRBV30 to TRBJ2-2; a possible D gene is TRBD2 (5 bases). Trimming stripped 8 bases from V and 5 bases from J, with 21 bases between. CDR1 is GTSNPN and CDR2 is SVGIG in the germline V gene (reference sequence). CDR3 length: 15 residues. CDR3 DNA: TGTGCCATTAACGTGGGCACCCCGGGGACCGGGGAGCTGTTTTTT. It is translated as CAINVGTPGTGELFF.

The V gene is TRBV6-2 or TRBV6-3, the J gene TRBJ2-1; no clear D gene. The CDR3 runs to 18 residues. V lost 2 bases to trimming and J lost 0 bases, with 17 bases between them. Germline CDR1 reads MNHEY; CDR2 reads SVGEGT. CDR3 in DNA: TGTGCCAGCAGTTACGCAATTATGAGCGTAGTCTCCTACAATGAGCAGTTCTTC. This codes for CASSYAIMSVVSYNEQFF.

The V call is TRBV18, the J call TRBJ2-3; 7 nucleotides match TRBD1. V was clipped by 2 bases and J by 5 bases; unmatched bases: 4. From germline, CDR1 is KGHSH and CDR2 LQKENI. The CDR3 is made up of 14 amino acids. This CDR3 is CASSPAWDRDTQYF. Here the CDR3 DNA reads TGTGCCAGCTCACCAGCTTGGGACAGAGATACGCAGTATTTT.

Of note for this clone: Additional DNA sequences in this sample encode the identical CDR3. V usage is TRBV7-2 and J usage is TRBJ2-1; 10 positions agree with TRBD2. The CDR3 loop spans 16 amino acids. With 1 base clipped from V and 4 bases from J, the junction kept 4 bases outside the gene matches. From germline, CDR1 is SGHTA and CDR2 FQGNSA. This CDR3 is CASSLVASGSYNEQFF. CDR3 nucleotide sequence: TGTGCCAGCAGCTTAGTGGCTAGCGGGAGTTACAATGAGCAGTTCTTC.

This chain links TRBV27 with TRBJ1-4; the D gene is possibly TRBD1 (6 bases). The CDR3 totals 13 residues. Germline V gene sequence: CDR1 MNHEY, CDR2 SMNVEV (reference sequence). V was clipped by 6 bases and J by 7 bases, with 12 bases between them. The CDR3 here is CASSNRVGEKLFF. The DNA for the CDR3 is TGTGCCAGCAGCAACAGGGTGGGTGAAAAACTGTTTTTT.

The V and J genes are TRBV6-5 and TRBJ1-1, with TRBD1 matching 10 bases. V was clipped by 4 bases and J by 0 bases; unmatched bases: 5. The CDR3 loop spans 16 amino acids. CDR1 is MNHEY and CDR2 is SVGAGI in the germline V gene. CDR3 amino acids: CASSSGTGVMNTEAFF. The CDR3, as DNA: TGTGCCAGCAGTTCGGGGACAGGGGTGATGAACACTGAAGCTTTCTTT.

The chain joins TRBV15 to TRBJ2-1; unclear D gene. CDR3 length: 15 amino acids. Germline CDR1 reads LNHNV; CDR2 reads YYDKDF (reference sequence). Between the trimmed V and J ends, which lost 3 bases and 0 bases, there was a span of 9 bases. The chain's CDR3 is CATSRSVRSYNEQFF. The CDR3 DNA reads as TGTGCCACCAGCAGGTCCGTGCGCTCCTACAATGAGCAGTTCTTC.